This T cell receptor beta chain was sequenced during a study of patients and donors after allogeneic stem cell transplantation. TCRdb analysed the RT-PCR reads with MiXCR anew, one entry per CDR3 protein. Among hundreds of thousands of distinct CDR3 sequences listed, roughly 17% were seen once. The trim removed 5 bases at V and 7 bases at J, leaving 15 bases unmatched. The CDR3 length is 17 residues. The chain combines TRBV12-3 or TRBV12-4 with TRBJ1-5; 9 nucleotides match TRBD1. The source of this sequence is a human donor who was either an allogeneic HSCT recipient or a stem cell or donor lymphocyte infusion donor (not recorded which). It is not recorded whose cells these are; they may come from a transplant donor. Sequenced input: blood, either unsorted or a sorted T cell fraction (not recorded which). The CDR3 nucleotides read TGTGCCAGCAGTCGTTCCGGGACAGGGCGCGGGGGGCAGCCCCAGCATTTT. This sequence encodes CASSRSGTGRGGQPQHF.